Below are 24 T cell receptor beta chains sequenced from a single sample in a study of Tregs in tolerant kidney transplant recipients (dated by TCRdb to 2018 to 2020). Library generation was performed with the immunoSEQ multiplex PCR assay. Here the immuneACCESS table is served through TCRdb, limited to in-frame sequences with V and J called. Missing clones are a known gap in these copies; in checked studies unresolved V genes cover under half, and the rest lacks a known reason. The sample data list more than 95,000 clones, and 85% to 95% of these were observed just once. The ten most abundant clones make up roughly 0.63% of the sample. The specimen was CD4+ T cells from blood. The receptors shown here come from a human donor in good health.

The chain combines TRBV7-8 with TRBJ2-2, with a possible D match to TRBD1 (5 bases). CDR1 SGHVS and CDR2 FQNEAQ come from the germline V gene. This CDR3 contains 13 residues. Between the trimmed V and J ends, which lost 6 bases and 3 bases, there was a span of 8 bases. CDR3 in amino acids: CASSETDTGELFF. CDR3 coding DNA: TGTGCCAGCAGTGAGACAGACACCGGGGAGCTGTTTTTT.

This chain links TRBV10-3 with TRBJ2-5; TRBD2 matches at 13 bases. V shed 7 bases and J 5 bases; nucleotides not matched to a gene: 22. The CDR3 covers 20 residues. Germline V gene sequence: CDR1 ENHRY, CDR2 SYGVKD. For the CDR3, the DNA is TGTGCCATCATCTGGGTCCGGATGACTAGCGGGAGGAGGATGGGGGAGACCCAGTACTTC. This translates into CAIIWVRMTSGRRMGETQYF.

This chain uses TRBV5-4 with TRBJ1-4, with 9 nucleotides matching TRBD1. This CDR3 has 15 residues. Per germline, CDR1 SGHNT and CDR2 YYREEE (reference sequence). Germline trimming cut 3 bases from V and 7 bases from J; bases unmatched to any gene: 7. CDR3 sequence (DNA): TGTGCCAGCAGCTCGAGGACAGGGGAGGGTGAAAAACTGTTTTTT. It translates to CASSSRTGEGEKLFF.

This clone has a single count. The J gene is TRBJ2-7, the V gene TRBV2; 7 bases align to TRBD2. CDR3 size: 11 residues. The V segment lost 11 bases and the J segment 0 bases; nucleotides outside the gene matches: 1. The V gene's germline CDR1 is SNHLY and CDR2 FYNNEI. The chain's CDR3 is CAWGGSYEQYF. The CDR3 nucleotides read TGTGCCTGGGGGGGCTCCTACGAGCAGTACTTC.

The rearrangement links TRBV11-3 to TRBJ2-5; TRBD2 agrees at 11 bases. CDR3 size: 20 residues. The J segment lost 4 bases and the V segment lost 1 base, leaving 17 bases of the junction unmatched. Germline assignment: CDR1 SGHNT and CDR2 YENEEA. This CDR3 reads CASSLVPAGLAAVWGETQYF. The CDR3 DNA is TGTGCCAGCAGCTTAGTCCCAGCGGGACTAGCGGCCGTTTGGGGAGAGACCCAGTACTTC.

The chain combines TRBV9 with TRBJ1-1; TRBD1 aligns across 7 bases. Germline CDR1 and CDR2: SGDLS and YYNGEE. The length of the CDR3 is 14 residues. After removal of 4 bases from V and 1 base from J, the junction contained 4 bases not matched to a gene. Here the CDR3 reads CASSPWTGNTEAFF. CDR3 in DNA: TGTGCCAGCAGCCCCTGGACAGGGAACACTGAAGCTTTCTTT.

The chain has TRBV19 and TRBJ2-1, with 9 positions matching TRBD2. The germline CDR1 and CDR2 sequences are LNHDA and SQIVND (reference sequence). The CDR3 has 14 residues. Germline trimming cut 6 bases from V and 9 bases from J; bases unmatched to any gene: 9. CDR3 sequence: CASRNSGSLGEQFF. The CDR3 DNA reads TGTGCCAGTAGAAATAGCGGGAGTCTTGGTGAGCAGTTCTTC.

The chain recombines TRBV6-1 with TRBJ1-1, with D unclear. V was cut by 2 bases and J by 8 bases, with 18 bases left in between. Germline lookup yields CDR1 MNHNS and CDR2 SASEGT. This CDR3 region has 15 residues. The CDR3 DNA follows: TGTGCCAGCAGTGAATTTTCGGGGATAGTCGGGGAAGCTTTCTTT. This codes for CASSEFSGIVGEAFF.

V is TRBV11-2 and J is TRBJ1-4; 8 bases map to TRBD1. This CDR3 comprises 14 residues. V lost 8 bases to trimming and J lost 3 bases; unmatched junction nucleotides: 5. Germline CDR1 reads SGHAT; CDR2 reads FQNNGV. CDR3 loop: CASPAGQANEKLFF. As DNA, the CDR3 is TGTGCCAGCCCCGCGGGACAGGCTAATGAAAAACTGTTTTTT. Using reference TRBV11-2 and TRBJ1-4 for the parts outside the CDR3, the full variable domain is EAGVAQSPRYKIIEKRQSVAFWCNPISGHATLYWYQQILGQGPKLLIQFQNNGVVDDSQLPKDRFSAERLKGVDSTLKIQPAKLEDSAVYLCASPAGQANEKLFFGSGTQLSVL.

This chain connects TRBV6-1 to TRBJ2-5, with TRBD1 identical over 9 bases. The end of the DNA aligns better with TRBJ2-7, so the J call may be wrong. The CDR3 spans 15 residues. Germline CDR1 and CDR2: MNHNS and SASEGT. As DNA, the CDR3 is TGTGCCAGCAGTTCCCCCGGGGACAGGGTAGACGAGCAGTACTTC. Translation: CASSSPGDRVDEQYF.

The chain carries TRBV30 and TRBJ2-7, with 7 positions matching TRBD1. The CDR3 contains 14 residues. Germline trimming cut 0 bases from V and 9 bases from J; bases unmatched to any gene: 11. Germline loops: CDR1 GTSNPN, CDR2 SVGIG (reference sequence). The CDR3 DNA reads as TGTGCCTGGAGTGTAGGGGGCCACCAAGCGAGGCAGTACTTC. Amino acid sequence: CAWSVGGHQARQYF.

This rearrangement joins TRBV7-9 to TRBJ1-5; 7 bases line up with TRBD1. The CDR3 consists of 15 residues. J was trimmed by 7 bases and V by 4 bases; bases with no gene match: 10. Germline loops: CDR1 SEHNR, CDR2 FQNEAQ (reference sequence). Here the CDR3 reads CASSSQGTARQPQHF. The CDR3 DNA reads TGTGCCAGCAGCTCCCAAGGGACAGCTCGGCAGCCCCAGCATTTT.

The V gene is TRBV2, the J gene TRBJ2-3; unclear D gene. Germline CDR1 SNHLY, CDR2 FYNNEI. Trimming removed 5 bases at V and 2 bases at J, with 8 bases between. CDR3 length equals 13 residues. The CDR3 region has the DNA TGTGCCAGCAGTAAGACGGACACAGATACGCAGTATTTT. As protein: CASSKTDTDTQYF.

The chain has TRBV5-1 and TRBJ1-2; 9 bases align to TRBD1. The CDR3 is 14 residues long. CDR1 is SGHRS and CDR2 is YFSETQ in the germline V gene. Trimming cost V 4 bases and J 4 bases; bases outside gene matches: 5. CDR3: CASSGGTGSYGYTF. The CDR3 DNA follows: TGCGCCAGCAGCGGGGGGACAGGGAGCTATGGCTACACCTTC.

The chain links TRBV21-1 to TRBJ1-4. TRBV21-1 is classified as a pseudogene. This CDR3 comprises 14 residues. CDR3 bases: TGTGCCAGCAGCGCCGACCCAGATAATGAAAAACTGTTTTTT. As protein: CASSADPDNEKLFF.

The chain carries TRBV5-4 and TRBJ1-1; TRBD1 aligns across 7 bases. V lost 4 bases and J lost 2; bases outside the gene matches: 5. There are 14 residues in the CDR3. CDR1 is SGHNT and CDR2 is YYREEE in the germline V gene (reference sequence). The CDR3: CASSRGQLNTEAFF. For the CDR3, the DNA is TGTGCCAGCAGCAGGGGACAGTTAAACACTGAAGCTTTCTTT.

The J gene is TRBJ2-2, the V gene TRBV5-1, with 8 bases lining up with TRBD2. With 4 bases clipped from V and 0 bases from J, the junction kept 5 bases outside the gene matches. Germline assignment: CDR1 SGHRS and CDR2 YFSETQ. The CDR3 extends over 16 amino acids. The DNA for the CDR3 is TGCGCCAGCAGCCCGGGGGGGACGGCGAACACCGGGGAGCTGTTTTTT. Translated, it gives CASSPGGTANTGELFF.

The chain recombines TRBV30 with TRBJ1-2; perhaps TRBD1 as D (5 bases). The germline V gene has CDR1 GTSNPN and CDR2 SVGIG (reference sequence). This CDR3 contains 14 residues. Between the trimmed V and J ends, which lost 0 bases and 8 bases, there was a span of 16 bases. CDR3 region: CAWSVPRQRKGYTF. CDR3 DNA: TGTGCCTGGAGTGTACCCCGACAGAGGAAGGGCTACACCTTC. Complete variable domain (other parts from reference TRBV30 and TRBJ1-2): SQTIHQWPATLVQPVGSPLSLECTVEGTSNPNLYWYRQAAGRGLQLLFYSVGIGQISSEVPQNLSASRPQDRQFILSSKKLLLSDSGFYLCAWSVPRQRKGYTFGSGTRLTVV.

The chain recombines TRBV7-3 with TRBJ2-5; D call uncertain. The germline V gene has CDR1 SGHTA and CDR2 FQGTGA. The V end lost 9 bases, the J end lost 4 bases, and 12 bases lay between the germline ends. The CDR3 consists of 12 residues. The CDR3 nucleotides are TGTGCCAGTGGGGTAGCAGGAGAGACCCAGTACTTC. Translating it yields CASGVAGETQYF.

This clone was seen only a few times. This rearrangement joins TRBV2 to TRBJ1-1; TRBD1 might be the D (6 bases). Trimming took off 3 bases at V and 1 base at J, with 24 bases between the two ends. The CDR3 is 19 residues long. Per germline, CDR1 SNHLY and CDR2 FYNNEI. CDR3 coding DNA: TGTGCCAGCAGTGAGAGGGTCTGGGGGGCTCCCTCTTCGAACACTGAAGCTTTCTTT. Protein: CASSERVWGAPSSNTEAFF. The full variable domain, completed using reference TRBV2 and TRBJ1-1, is EPEVTQTPSHQVTQMGQEVILRCVPISNHLYFYWYRQILGQKVEFLVSFYNNEISEKSEIFDDQFSVERPDGSNFTLKIRSTKLEDSAMYFCASSERVWGAPSSNTEAFFGQGTRLTVV.

V usage is TRBV18 and J usage is TRBJ2-3; TRBD2 matches 9 bases. The CDR3 length is 16 residues. Germline trimming cut 3 bases from V and 6 bases from J; bases unmatched to any gene: 10. Per germline, CDR1 KGHSH and CDR2 LQKENI. This CDR3 is CASSPSSGRLSDTQYF. Written as DNA, the CDR3 is TGTGCCAGCTCACCTTCAAGCGGGAGGTTATCTGATACGCAGTATTTT.

Concerning this clone: Other DNA sequences in this specimen translate into the identical CDR3. The chain couples TRBV29-1 to TRBJ1-1, with D uncertain. From germline, CDR1 is SQVTM and CDR2 ANQGSEA. The CDR3 extends over 12 amino acids. The V end was cut by 4 bases, the J end by 1 base, with 7 bases between. The CDR3 spells CSVGGGNTEAFF. Written as DNA, the CDR3 is TGCAGCGTTGGGGGAGGGAACACTGAAGCTTTCTTT.

The chain combines TRBV18 with TRBJ2-7; D is perhaps TRBD1 (5 bases). CDR1 and CDR2 (germline): KGHSH, LQKENI. CDR3 size: 14 residues. Trimming took off 2 bases at V and 5 bases at J, with 13 bases between the two ends. CDR3 in amino acids: CASSPRYQGDEQYF. The DNA for the CDR3 is TGTGCCAGCTCACCAAGATACCAAGGGGACGAGCAGTACTTC.

This clone is a singleton in its sample. The chain carries TRBV10-3 and TRBJ1-3, with a possible D match to TRBD1 (5 bases). Germline V lookup: CDR1 ENHRY, CDR2 SYGVKD. Trimming left V 2 bases short and J 4 bases short, with 15 bases between. The CDR3 contains 16 residues. In DNA, the CDR3 is TGTGCCATCAGTGAGAGGGACCGCTCGGGAGGAAACACCATATATTTT. Translating gives CAISERDRSGGNTIYF.